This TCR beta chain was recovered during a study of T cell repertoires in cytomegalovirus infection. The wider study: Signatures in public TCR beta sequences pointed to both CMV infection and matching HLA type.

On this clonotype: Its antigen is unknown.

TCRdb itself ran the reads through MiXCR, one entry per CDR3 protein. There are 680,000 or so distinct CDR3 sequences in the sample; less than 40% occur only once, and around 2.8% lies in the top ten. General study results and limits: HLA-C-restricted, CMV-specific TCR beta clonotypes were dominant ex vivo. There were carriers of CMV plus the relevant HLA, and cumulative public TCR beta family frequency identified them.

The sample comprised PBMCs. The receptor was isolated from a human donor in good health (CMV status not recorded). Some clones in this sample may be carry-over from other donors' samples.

CDR3 loop: CSASSGGAGNEQFF. The CDR3 DNA sequence: TGCAGTGCGTCTAGCGGGGGGGCTGGAAATGAGCAGTTCTTC. The chain uses TRBV20-1 and TRBJ2-1; 12 nucleotides align to TRBD2. The V gene's germline CDR1 is DFQATT and CDR2 SNEGSKA (reference sequence). Trimming at V came to 6 bases and at J to 7 bases, leaving 7 bases not matched to a gene. The length of the CDR3 is 14 residues.